The 23 T cell receptor beta chains listed next were all sequenced from one sample in a study of CD8 T cells in Susac syndrome. Random hexamers were used to reverse transcribe roughly 0.45 to 1 ug of RNA. One entry per CDR3 protein results from TCRdb running MiXCR on the immunoSEQ multiplex PCR reads. The sample contains over 100,000 distinct CDR3 sequences, under 95% of which appear only once. The sequencing sample was made of CD8+ T cells from PBMCs. Source of these receptors: a human donor in good health.

The CDR3 region has the DNA TGTGCCAGCAGTGAAAGGCAGGTGGGAGGCGAGCAGTACTTC. This gives the protein CASSERQVGGEQYF. The V call is TRBV2, the J call TRBJ2-7; tentative D call: TRBD2 (6 bases). CDR3 length equals 14 residues. Looked up from germline, CDR1 is SNHLY and CDR2 is FYNNEI. Deletions cut 2 bases from V and 6 bases from J, with 14 bases between. Full variable domain (outside the CDR3, taken from reference TRBV2 and TRBJ2-7): EPEVTQTPSHQVTQMGQEVILRCVPISNHLYFYWYRQILGQKVEFLVSFYNNEISEKSEIFDDQFSVERPDGSNFTLKIRSTKLEDSAMYFCASSERQVGGEQYFGPGTRLTVT.

This rearrangement joins TRBV6-6 to TRBJ2-7, with D perhaps being TRBD1 or TRBD2 (5 bases each). Germline loops: CDR1 MNHNY, CDR2 SVGAGI (reference sequence). V lost 0 bases, J lost 7 bases, and 10 bases lay in between. This CDR3 region has 13 residues. The CDR3 region is CASSYSGVGEQYF. CDR3 bases: TGTGCCAGCAGTTACTCGGGGGTGGGGGAGCAGTACTTC.

The chain combines TRBV4-3 with TRBJ2-6; D uncertain. This CDR3 is 16 amino acids long. Trimming shortened V by 0 bases and J by 0 bases, and 6 bases separated the two germline ends. Per germline, CDR1 LGHNA and CDR2 YSLEER. The CDR3 loop is CASSQDRFSGANVLTF. CDR3 DNA: TGCGCCAGCAGCCAAGATCGGTTCTCTGGGGCCAACGTCCTGACTTTC.

The chain employs TRBV5-4 and TRBJ2-3; no clear D gene. Trimming removed 2 bases from V and 2 bases from J, with 6 bases in between. Germline V gene lookup returns CDR1 SGHNT and CDR2 YYREEE (reference sequence). The CDR3 loop spans 13 amino acids. CDR3 amino acids: CASSFQLTDTQYF. The CDR3 DNA is TGTGCCAGCAGCTTTCAGCTCACAGATACGCAGTATTTT.

The J gene is TRBJ1-5, the V gene TRBV20-1; 8 bases match TRBD1. V trimming: 3 bases; J trimming: 0 bases; junction bases outside the gene matches: 10. CDR3 length: 17 residues. CDR1 and CDR2 from the germline V gene are DFQATT and SNEGSKA (reference sequence). DNA of the CDR3: TGCAGTGCTAGCGACAGGGGCGCGATTTATAGCAATCAGCCCCAGCATTTT. It encodes CSASDRGAIYSNQPQHF.

The rearrangement links TRBV15 to TRBJ2-7, with D tentatively TRBD1 (6 bases). The CDR3 spans 14 residues. CDR1 is LNHNV, CDR2 YYDKDF, per germline (reference sequence). V was pared by 6 bases and J by 3 bases, with 15 bases between. CDR3 bases: TGTGCCACCAGACCTACAGGGCCGGACTACGAGCAGTACTTC. Translated, it gives CATRPTGPDYEQYF.

The V and J genes are TRBV7-8 and TRBJ2-5, with TRBD1 as a possible D gene (6 bases). Germline CDR1 reads SGHVS; CDR2 reads FQNEAQ. Trimming left V 6 bases short and J 4 bases short, with 18 bases between. CDR3 length: 15 residues. CDR3 nucleotides: TGTGCCAGCAGACTGAAACAGGGATTCGCAGAGACCCAGTACTTC. Protein product: CASRLKQGFAETQYF.

The chain combines TRBV4-2 with TRBJ1-5, with D perhaps matching TRBD1 (5 bases). CDR1 and CDR2 from the germline V gene are LGHNA and YNFKEQ. The CDR3 runs 17 residues. V lost 0 bases to trimming and J lost 6 bases, with 18 bases between them. The CDR3 spells CASSQEGLGRDSQPQHF. CDR3 DNA sequence: TGTGCCAGCAGCCAAGAAGGCCTTGGCAGGGATTCTCAGCCCCAGCATTTT.

This chain links TRBV9 with TRBJ1-1; D is unresolved. Germline V gene data show CDR1 as SGDLS and CDR2 as YYNGEE. Trimming stripped 4 bases from V and 6 bases from J, with 10 bases between. This CDR3 has 12 amino acids. Here the CDR3 reads CASSPYTAEAFF. CDR3 DNA: TGTGCCAGCAGCCCCTACACGGCTGAAGCTTTCTTT.

The chain is built from TRBV20-1 and TRBJ2-7, with a possible D match to TRBD2 (5 bases). V lost 5 bases to trimming and J lost 6 bases, with 11 bases between them. The CDR3 covers 11 residues. CDR1 is DFQATT, CDR2 SNEGSKA, per germline (reference sequence). The chain's CDR3 is CSAYLAGEQYF. The CDR3 DNA sequence: TGCAGTGCTTATTTGGCGGGCGAGCAGTACTTC.

The chain combines TRBV19 with TRBJ2-7; no clear D. This CDR3 comprises 15 residues. CDR1 and CDR2 from the germline V gene are LNHDA and SQIVND (reference sequence). Between the trimmed V and J ends, which lost 3 bases and 7 bases, there was a span of 19 bases. CDR3 nucleotide sequence: TGTGCCAGTAGTATGATCGCCGCCGCAATTCGGGAGCAGTACTTC. Amino acids: CASSMIAAAIREQYF.

The chain uses TRBV7-9 and TRBJ2-3; 7 bases are a match to TRBD1. This CDR3 has 14 residues. CDR1 SEHNR and CDR2 FQNEAQ come from the germline V gene (reference sequence). Germline trimming cut 5 bases from V and 2 bases from J; bases unmatched to any gene: 4. CDR3 DNA: TGTGCCAGCAGCCCGGACAGGCTCACAGATACGCAGTATTTT. Translation gives CASSPDRLTDTQYF.

The V gene is TRBV3-1, the J gene TRBJ2-5; D perhaps matches TRBD2 (6 bases). CDR1 LGHDT and CDR2 YNNKEL come from the germline V gene (reference sequence). CDR3 length equals 17 residues. Trimming left V 0 bases short and J 1 base short, with 15 bases between. The CDR3 loop is CASSQDPNTGLQETQYF. CDR3 sequence (DNA): TGTGCCAGCAGCCAAGATCCGAATACGGGACTCCAAGAGACCCAGTACTTC.

CDR3 sequence (DNA): TGTGCCACCAGCAGAGAAAGGGGGCCCTCGGATGGCTACACCTTC. Translation: CATSRERGPSDGYTF. V gene TRBV15 combines with J gene TRBJ1-2, with 7 bases aligning to TRBD1. CDR1 is LNHNV and CDR2 is YYDKDF in the germline V gene (reference sequence). Trimming removed 0 bases from V and 6 bases from J; junction bases left unmatched: 7. The CDR3 has 15 amino acids.

CDR3 in DNA: TGTGCCAGCAGACTTCGCCCTCCGACAGTGAACACTGAAGCTTTCTTT. Protein: CASRLRPPTVNTEAFF. The gene calls are TRBV28 and TRBJ1-1; maybe TRBD1 (5 bases). This CDR3 comprises 16 residues. Looked up from germline, CDR1 is MDHEN and CDR2 is SYDVKM. Trimming took 6 bases from V and 0 from J, leaving 17 bases between them.

This chain joins TRBV28 and TRBJ1-2, with 9 bases aligning to TRBD1. V shed 3 bases and J 8 bases; nucleotides not matched to a gene: 7. The CDR3 loop spans 14 amino acids. Germline CDR1 and CDR2: MDHEN and SYDVKM. This chain's CDR3 is CASSFRGTGKGYTF. The CDR3 DNA follows: TGTGCCAGCAGTTTTAGGGGGACAGGGAAGGGCTACACCTTC.

The V and J genes are TRBV4-3 and TRBJ2-5; D tentatively fits TRBD1 or TRBD2 (5 bases each). The ends were cut back, 4 bases at V and 4 bases at J, with 16 bases in the middle. This CDR3 has 15 residues. CDR1 is LGHNA, CDR2 YSLEER, per germline. CDR3 DNA sequence: TGCGCCAGCAGCCCCGACGGGGCCCGGGGAGAGACCCAGTACTTC. It yields the protein CASSPDGARGETQYF.

The chain combines TRBV14 with TRBJ2-1; D could derive from TRBD1 or TRBD2 (5 bases each). V was pared by 2 bases and J by 5 bases, with 13 bases between. Germline CDR1 is SGHDN and CDR2 is FVKESK. The CDR3 spans 15 residues. In DNA form, the CDR3 reads TGTGCCAGCAGCCAACCCGGGACGGGGAACAATGAGCAGTTCTTC. Translating it yields CASSQPGTGNNEQFF.

This chain links TRBV29-1 with TRBJ2-1; possibly TRBD2 for D (6 bases). The CDR3 is 14 residues long. The germline CDR1 and CDR2 sequences are SQVTM and ANQGSEA. The CDR3 here is CSMLGGNSYNEQFF. The DNA of the CDR3 is TGCAGTATGCTGGGCGGGAACTCGTACAATGAGCAGTTCTTC.

The rearrangement joins TRBV20-1 to TRBJ2-3; D uncertain. Germline V gives CDR1 DFQATT, CDR2 SNEGSKA (reference sequence). This CDR3 has 16 residues. Trimming removed 0 bases from V and 0 bases from J, with 13 bases in between. CDR3 residues: CSARDPLIASTDTQYF. The CDR3 coding sequence is TGCAGTGCTAGAGATCCCCTTATTGCTAGCACAGATACGCAGTATTTT.

The rearrangement uses TRBV20-1 and TRBJ2-3; 7 bases line up with TRBD2. V shed 0 bases, J shed 3 bases, and the junction held 3 bases outside the gene matches. Germline V lookup: CDR1 DFQATT, CDR2 SNEGSKA (reference sequence). This CDR3 spans 14 amino acids. The DNA for the CDR3 is TGCAGTGCTAGAGACGGGGGGTCTACAGATACGCAGTATTTT. It yields the protein CSARDGGSTDTQYF.

This chain uses TRBV7-9 with TRBJ2-3; TRBD1 matches 9 bases. Germline V CDR1 and CDR2: SEHNR, FQNEAQ (reference sequence). The CDR3 spans 15 residues. After removal of 5 bases from V and 5 bases from J, the junction contained 8 bases not matched to a gene. The CDR3 region is CASSAGGTGLDTQYF. The CDR3 nucleotides read TGTGCCAGCAGCGCCGGAGGGACAGGGTTAGATACGCAGTATTTT.

This chain joins TRBV20-1 and TRBJ2-1; 7 positions match TRBD2. Germline V lookup: CDR1 DFQATT, CDR2 SNEGSKA (reference sequence). The CDR3 consists of 17 residues. V lost 2 bases and J lost 0; bases outside the gene matches: 10. The CDR3 sequence is CSARSPYSGYSYNEQFF. The CDR3, as DNA: TGCAGTGCTAGATCCCCTTATAGCGGGTACTCCTACAATGAGCAGTTCTTC.